This record concerns one T cell receptor beta chain sequence. Its antigen is unidentified. The germline gives CDR1 MRHNA, CDR2 SNTAGT. V trimming: 4 bases; J trimming: 1 base; junction bases outside the gene matches: 0. This CDR3 is built from 14 residues. The data belong to a study of cytomegalovirus exposure and HLA in healthy donors. Study-wide findings and caveats: Among the most significant clusters, several appeared linked to common viral pathogens in a later analysis. Listed as cytomegalovirus-associated were 164 TCR beta chains.

60 Vbeta and 13 Jbeta primers were used in PCR. Per the authors' pipeline: About 12 million of some 80 million unique TCR beta chains were shared, per a later count. Some clones are missing from TCRdb's copy, which holds only in-frame ones; the method was immunoSEQ multiplex PCR. Clonal size and the V and J genes are those of that table, whereas D and trimming came from the DNA. The table has around 190,000 clones, around four fifths seen once. The specimen sequenced was PBMCs. The rearrangement uses TRBV6-4 and TRBJ2-3, with 9 bases identical to TRBD2. The receptor comes from a middle-aged man in good health and CMV-seropositive. DNA of the CDR3: TGTGCCAGCAGTGTAGCGGGAGGCACAGATACGCAGTATTTT. It yields the protein CASSVAGGTDTQYF.